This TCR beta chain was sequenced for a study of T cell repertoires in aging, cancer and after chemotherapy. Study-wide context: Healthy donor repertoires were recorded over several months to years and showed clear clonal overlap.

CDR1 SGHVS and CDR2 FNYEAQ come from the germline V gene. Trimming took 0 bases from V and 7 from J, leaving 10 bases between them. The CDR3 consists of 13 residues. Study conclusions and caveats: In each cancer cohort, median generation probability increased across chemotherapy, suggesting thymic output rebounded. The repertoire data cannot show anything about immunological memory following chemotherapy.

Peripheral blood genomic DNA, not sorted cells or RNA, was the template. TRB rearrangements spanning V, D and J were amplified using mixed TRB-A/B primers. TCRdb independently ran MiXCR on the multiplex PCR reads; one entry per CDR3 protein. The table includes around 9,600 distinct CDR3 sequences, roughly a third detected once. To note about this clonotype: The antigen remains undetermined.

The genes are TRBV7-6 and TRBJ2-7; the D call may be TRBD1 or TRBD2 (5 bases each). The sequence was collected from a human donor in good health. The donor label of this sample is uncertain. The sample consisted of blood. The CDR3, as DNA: TGTGCCAGCAGCTTAGCACCGGGACGAGAGCAGTACTTC. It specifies CASSLAPGREQYF. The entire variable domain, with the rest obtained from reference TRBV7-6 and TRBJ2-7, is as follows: GAGVSQSPRYKVTKRGQDVALRCDPISGHVSLYWYRQALGQGPEFLTYFNYEAQQDKSGLPNDRFSAERPEGSISTLTIQRTEQRDSAMYRCASSLAPGREQYFGPGTRLTVT.